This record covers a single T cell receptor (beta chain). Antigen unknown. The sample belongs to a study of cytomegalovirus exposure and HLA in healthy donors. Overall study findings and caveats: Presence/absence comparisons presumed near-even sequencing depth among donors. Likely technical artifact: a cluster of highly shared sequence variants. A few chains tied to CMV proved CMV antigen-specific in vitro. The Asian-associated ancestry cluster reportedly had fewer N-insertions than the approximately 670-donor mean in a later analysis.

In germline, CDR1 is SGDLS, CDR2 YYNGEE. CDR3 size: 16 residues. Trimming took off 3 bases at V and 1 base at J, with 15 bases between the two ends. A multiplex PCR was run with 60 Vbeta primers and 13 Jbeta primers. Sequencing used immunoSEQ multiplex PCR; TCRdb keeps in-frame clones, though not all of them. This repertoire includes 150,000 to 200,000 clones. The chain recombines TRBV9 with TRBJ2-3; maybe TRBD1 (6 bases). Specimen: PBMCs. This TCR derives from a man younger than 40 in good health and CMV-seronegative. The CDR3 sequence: CASSATGLPGTDTQYF. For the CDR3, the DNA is TGTGCCAGCAGCGCAACAGGGCTTCCTGGCACAGATACGCAGTATTTT.